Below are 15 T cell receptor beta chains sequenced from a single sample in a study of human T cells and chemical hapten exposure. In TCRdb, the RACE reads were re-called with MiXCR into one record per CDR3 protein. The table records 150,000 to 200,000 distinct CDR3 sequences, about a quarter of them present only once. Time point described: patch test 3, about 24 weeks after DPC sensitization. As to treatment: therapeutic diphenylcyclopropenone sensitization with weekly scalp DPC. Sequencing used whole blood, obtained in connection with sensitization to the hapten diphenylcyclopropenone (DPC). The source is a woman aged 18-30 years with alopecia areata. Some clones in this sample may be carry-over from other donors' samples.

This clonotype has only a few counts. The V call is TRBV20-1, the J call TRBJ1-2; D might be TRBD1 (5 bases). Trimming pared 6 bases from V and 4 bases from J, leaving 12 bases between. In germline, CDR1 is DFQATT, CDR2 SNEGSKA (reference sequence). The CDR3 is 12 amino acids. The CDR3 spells CSAERGSYGYTF. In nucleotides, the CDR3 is TGCAGTGCGGAGCGGGGCAGCTATGGCTACACCTTC.

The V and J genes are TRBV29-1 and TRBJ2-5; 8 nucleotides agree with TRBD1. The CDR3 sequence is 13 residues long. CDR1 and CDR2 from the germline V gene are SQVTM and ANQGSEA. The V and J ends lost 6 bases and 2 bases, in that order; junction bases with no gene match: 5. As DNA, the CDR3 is TGCAGCGTCGACGGACAGGGACAAGAGACCCAGTACTTC. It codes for CSVDGQGQETQYF.

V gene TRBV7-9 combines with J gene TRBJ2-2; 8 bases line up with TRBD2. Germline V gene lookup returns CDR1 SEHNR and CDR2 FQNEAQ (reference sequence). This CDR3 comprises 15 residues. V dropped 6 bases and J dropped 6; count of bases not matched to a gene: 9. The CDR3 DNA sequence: TGTGCCAGCAGATTCCTGCGGGAGGTGCCCGGGGAGCTGTTTTTT. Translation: CASRFLREVPGELFF.

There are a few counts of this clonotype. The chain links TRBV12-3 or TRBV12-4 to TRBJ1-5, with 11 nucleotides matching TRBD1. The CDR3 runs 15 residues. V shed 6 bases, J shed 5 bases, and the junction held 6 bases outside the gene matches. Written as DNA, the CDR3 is TGTGCCAGCAGCGCCCCGGGACAGGGGGATCAGCCCCAGCATTTT. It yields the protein CASSAPGQGDQPQHF.

CDR3 residues: CASSSRLATDAETQYF. In nucleotides, the CDR3 is TGTGCCAGCAGCTCCCGACTAGCTACGGATGCCGAGACCCAGTACTTC. The V call is TRBV7-2, the J call TRBJ2-5; 7 positions match TRBD2. Per the germline V gene, CDR1 is SGHTA and CDR2 is FQGNSA. J gave up 5 bases and V 4 bases, and 13 bases lay outside the gene matches. This CDR3 has 16 amino acids.

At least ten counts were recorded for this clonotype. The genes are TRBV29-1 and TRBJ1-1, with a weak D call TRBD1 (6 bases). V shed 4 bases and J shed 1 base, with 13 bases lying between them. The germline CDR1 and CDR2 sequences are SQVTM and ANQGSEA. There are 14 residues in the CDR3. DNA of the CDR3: TGCAGCGTTGTAACAGGGCAAACGAACACTGAAGCTTTCTTT. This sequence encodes CSVVTGQTNTEAFF.

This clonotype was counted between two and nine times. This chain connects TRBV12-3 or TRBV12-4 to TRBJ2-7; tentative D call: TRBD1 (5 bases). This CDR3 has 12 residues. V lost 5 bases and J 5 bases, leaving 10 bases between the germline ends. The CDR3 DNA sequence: TGTGCCAGCAGTGTGACAGTCCACGAGCAGTACTTC. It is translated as CASSVTVHEQYF.

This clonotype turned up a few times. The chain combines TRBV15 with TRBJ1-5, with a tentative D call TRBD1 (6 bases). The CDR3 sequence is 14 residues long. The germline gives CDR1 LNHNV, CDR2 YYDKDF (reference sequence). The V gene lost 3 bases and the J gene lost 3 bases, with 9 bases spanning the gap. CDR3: CATSRKGDNQPQHF. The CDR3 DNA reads TGTGCCACCAGCAGGAAGGGGGACAATCAGCCCCAGCATTTT.

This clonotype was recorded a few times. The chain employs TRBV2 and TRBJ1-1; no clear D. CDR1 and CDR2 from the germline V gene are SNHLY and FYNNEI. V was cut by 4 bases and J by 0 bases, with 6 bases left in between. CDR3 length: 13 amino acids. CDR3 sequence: CASSAGLNTEAFF. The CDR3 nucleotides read TGTGCCAGCAGTGCCGGGCTGAACACTGAAGCTTTCTTT. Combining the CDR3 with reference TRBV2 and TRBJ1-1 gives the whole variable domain EPEVTQTPSHQVTQMGQEVILRCVPISNHLYFYWYRQILGQKVEFLVSFYNNEISEKSEIFDDQFSVERPDGSNFTLKIRSTKLEDSAMYFCASSAGLNTEAFFGQGTRLTVV.

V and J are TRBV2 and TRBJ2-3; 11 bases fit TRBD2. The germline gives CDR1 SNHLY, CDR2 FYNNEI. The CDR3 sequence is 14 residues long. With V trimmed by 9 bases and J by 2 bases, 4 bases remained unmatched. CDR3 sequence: CASGTSGFTDTQYF. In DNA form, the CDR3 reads TGTGCCAGTGGGACTAGCGGTTTCACAGATACGCAGTATTTT.

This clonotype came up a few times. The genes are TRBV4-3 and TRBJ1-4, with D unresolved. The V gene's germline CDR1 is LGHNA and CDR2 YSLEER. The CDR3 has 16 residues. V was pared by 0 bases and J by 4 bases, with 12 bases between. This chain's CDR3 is CASSQDGRRFNEKLFF. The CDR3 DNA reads TGCGCCAGCAGCCAAGACGGGAGACGGTTTAATGAAAAACTGTTTTTT.

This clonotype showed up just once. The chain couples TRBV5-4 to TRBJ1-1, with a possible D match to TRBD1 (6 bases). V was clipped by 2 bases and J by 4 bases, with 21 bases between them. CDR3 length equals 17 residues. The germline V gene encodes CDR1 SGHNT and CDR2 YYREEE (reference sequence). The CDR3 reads CASSLAVGAGMSTEAFF. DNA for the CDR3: TGTGCCAGCAGCTTAGCTGTGGGGGCGGGGATGAGCACTGAAGCTTTCTTT.

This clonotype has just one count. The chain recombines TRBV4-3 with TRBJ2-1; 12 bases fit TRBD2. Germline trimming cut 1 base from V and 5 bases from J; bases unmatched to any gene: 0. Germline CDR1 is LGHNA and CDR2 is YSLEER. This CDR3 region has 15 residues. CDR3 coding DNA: TGCGCCAGCAGCCAAGGGACTAGCGGGGACAATGAGCAGTTCTTC. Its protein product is CASSQGTSGDNEQFF.

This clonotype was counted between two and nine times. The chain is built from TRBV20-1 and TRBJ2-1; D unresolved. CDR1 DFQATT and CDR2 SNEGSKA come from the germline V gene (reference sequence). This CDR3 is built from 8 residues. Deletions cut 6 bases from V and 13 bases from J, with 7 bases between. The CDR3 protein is CSAHVQFF. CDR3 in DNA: TGCAGTGCCCACGTTCAGTTCTTC.

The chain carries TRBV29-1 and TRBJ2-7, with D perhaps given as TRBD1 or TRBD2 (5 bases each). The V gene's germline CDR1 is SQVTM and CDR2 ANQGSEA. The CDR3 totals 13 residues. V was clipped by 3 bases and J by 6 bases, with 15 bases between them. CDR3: CSVDGPWGTEQYF. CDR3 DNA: TGCAGCGTTGATGGACCCTGGGGGACCGAGCAGTACTTC.